This T cell receptor (beta chain) appears in the sequencing data of a study of OX40 agonist ivuxolimab in advanced cancers. The wider study: Patients enrolled in dose escalation were diagnosed with hepatocellular carcinoma, melanoma, renal cell or head and neck cancer.

CDR3 length: 15 amino acids. Germline-derived CDR1 and CDR2 are MGHRA and YSYEKL. Trimming removed 0 bases at V and 4 bases at J, with 10 bases between. Data came from immunoSEQ multiplex PCR; TCRdb stores just in-frame clones and leaves some out. In the table there are roughly 56,000 clones, over 65% of which are singletons. The sequencing used CD4+ or CD8+ T cells sorted from blood, collected in a trial of the OX40 agonist ivuxolimab. The rearrangement links TRBV4-1 to TRBJ1-3; weak D call: TRBD1 (5 bases). This clonotype was sampled from an adult with an advanced solid tumor such as melanoma, head and neck, liver or kidney cancer. The CDR3 sequence is CASSQDGGRGNTIYF. The CDR3 coding sequence is TGCGCCAGCAGCCAAGACGGGGGGAGAGGAAACACCATATATTTT.